The rows below give T cell receptor beta chains drawn from one sample of a study of blood T cell repertoires in COVID-19. Sequencing was performed with immunoSEQ multiplex PCR; in TCRdb, only in-frame clones are kept and a portion is missing. The repertoire has about 150,000 clones, roughly 88% of them found once; the top ten carry 4.3%. Sequencing used PBMCs or T cells enriched from blood (not recorded which). These receptors came from a man aged 45-60 years who had recovered from COVID-19. The CDR3 runs from the conserved cysteine through the conserved F or W. Each record gives: D gene, J gene, clone size, V gene, CDR3 protein, CDR3 DNA. D genes are given only for firm matches. Some rows have no size entry. The others give once, few or many, or a class for an expanded clone.

>NA|TRBJ1-6|NA|TRBV28
CASNPVSYNSPLHF
TGTGCCAGCAACCCAGTATCCTATAATTCACCCCTCCACTTT
>TRBD1|TRBJ1-4|NA|TRBV4-1
CASSQAGQPNEKLFF
TGCGCCAGCAGCCAAGCGGGACAGCCTAATGAAAAACTGTTTTTT
>TRBD1|TRBJ1-1|NA|TRBV14
CASSKGQGFSGTEAFF
TGTGCCAGCAGCAAAGGACAGGGGTTTTCTGGCACTGAAGCTTTCTTT
>NA|TRBJ1-5|NA|TRBV30
CAWSVTGGPNQPQHF
TGTGCCTGGAGTGTAACGGGGGGCCCGAATCAGCCCCAGCATTTT
>TRBD1|TRBJ2-5|NA|TRBV19
CASSNRDRDETQYF
TGTGCCAGTAGTAACCGAGACAGGGATGAGACCCAGTACTTC
>NA|TRBJ1-5|NA|TRBV30
CAWSKSSNQPQHF
TGTGCCTGGAGTAAGAGTAGCAATCAGCCCCAGCATTTT
>TRBD1|TRBJ1-1|NA|TRBV7-2
CSTGRGPATEAFF
TGTTCGACCGGGAGGGGGCCGGCCACTGAAGCTTTCTTT
>TRBD2|TRBJ2-5|NA|TRBV11-2
CASSLGRGGLETQYF
TGTGCCAGCAGCCTGGGGCGGGGGGGCTTGGAGACCCAGTACTTC
>TRBD1|TRBJ1-5|NA|TRBV5-6
CASSLLDRDSNQPQHF
TGTGCCAGCAGCCTCCTGGACAGGGATAGCAATCAGCCCCAGCATTTT
>NA|TRBJ2-5|NA|TRBV7-2
CASSPREGIQETQYF
TGTGCCAGCAGCCCCCGGGAAGGGATCCAAGAGACCCAGTACTTC
>NA|TRBJ2-1|few|TRBV20-1
CSASVGLTRDEQFF
TGCAGTGCTAGTGTCGGACTAACGAGGGATGAGCAGTTCTTC
>NA|TRBJ2-5|NA|TRBV5-1
CASSFRGEGETQYF
TGCGCCAGCAGCTTCAGGGGTGAGGGAGAGACCCAGTACTTC
>NA|TRBJ2-7|NA|TRBV28
CASLKPGLAYEQYF
TGTGCCAGTTTGAAGCCGGGTCTCGCGTACGAGCAGTACTTC
>NA|TRBJ2-3|NA|TRBV9
CASSASAVTDTQYF
TGTGCCTCCTCAGCGAGCGCGGTCACAGATACGCAGTATTTT
>TRBD1|TRBJ1-5|few|TRBV5-5
CASSAGQGSEPQHF
TGTGCCAGCAGCGCCGGACAGGGGAGTGAGCCCCAGCATTTT
>TRBD1|TRBJ2-1|NA|TRBV4-1
CASSRHGQGAGDEQFF
TGCGCCAGCAGCCGACACGGACAGGGGGCGGGCGATGAGCAGTTCTTC
>NA|TRBJ1-2|NA|TRBV6-2/TRBV6-3
CASSYSGRGYTF
TGTGCCAGCAGTTACTCGGGGCGCGGCTACACCTTC
>TRBD1|TRBJ1-1|NA|TRBV28
CASSSRGRGTEAFF
TGTGCCAGCAGTTCAAGGGGGCGAGGAACTGAAGCTTTCTTT
>NA|TRBJ2-1|NA|TRBV18
CASSLSSYNEQFF
TGTGCCAGCTCACTGAGCTCCTACAATGAGCAGTTCTTC
>NA|TRBJ1-2|NA|TRBV30
CAWSARRGVGYTF
TGTGCCTGGAGTGCTCGCCGGGGGGTGGGCTACACCTTC
>NA|TRBJ1-1|NA|TRBV30
CAWSIRGNTEAFF
TGTGCCTGGAGTATACGGGGGAACACTGAAGCTTTCTTT
>NA|TRBJ2-3|NA|TRBV19
CASIDRGEADTQYF
TGTGCCAGTATCGATCGGGGAGAGGCAGATACGCAGTATTTT
>NA|TRBJ1-2|NA|TRBV6-2/TRBV6-3
CASSPRGYGYTF
TGTGCCAGCAGCCCCCGGGGATATGGCTACACCTTC
>NA|TRBJ1-3|NA|TRBV23-1
CASSHRSGYLGRDTIYF
TGCGCCAGCAGTCACCGAAGCGGTTATCTAGGCCGTGACACCATATATTTT